The clone carrying this TCR beta chain was detected many times. Its matching antigen is unknown. The sample originates from a study of T-cell reconstitution after alpha-beta-depleted transplantation in children. Regarding the study as a whole: For some patients, TCRbeta diversity was high at day 60 because of recipient T cells and thymic progenitors that survived. After one year, T-cell counts and TCRbeta diversity mostly came from new T cells. As was reported, about two months after transplant, alpha-beta T cells came from several hundred expanded graft clones.

Unique molecular identifiers were built into the TCRbeta library. TCRdb re-analysed the PCR reads in MiXCR, keeping a single row per CDR3 protein. The sample shows under 850,000 distinct CDR3 sequences, under 15% of them seen only once. This TCR was recovered from a girl aged 2 to 10 with congenital amegakaryocytic thrombocytopenia, due to receive a stem cell transplant. The sequences come from PBMCs, collected before TCRalphabeta/CD19-depleted stem cell transplant.

The CDR3 region is CSVLFGGNTEAFF. Written as DNA, the CDR3 is TGCAGCGTTCTCTTTGGGGGCAACACTGAAGCTTTCTTT. The chain couples TRBV29-1 to TRBJ1-1; tentative D call: TRBD1 (6 bases). CDR3 length: 13 residues. With 5 bases removed from V and 2 bases from J, the gap between germline ends came to 12 bases. In germline, CDR1 is SQVTM, CDR2 ANQGSEA.